Shown below are 21 T cell receptor beta chains from a single sample sequenced in a study of cytomegalovirus exposure and HLA in healthy donors. Researchers ran the PCR with 60 Vbeta and 13 Jbeta primers. TCRdb's table, derived via immunoSEQ multiplex PCR, lists solely in-frame clones and lacks some. The table shows about 280,000 clones, with about 90% occurring only once. Sequencing was done on a sample of PBMCs. Every receptor here comes from a woman between 18 and 29 years old in good health and CMV-seronegative.

The chain joins TRBV5-5 to TRBJ2-7, with D perhaps matching TRBD2 (6 bases). The CDR3 extends over 14 amino acids. The germline V and J ends were trimmed by 4 bases and 1 base, with 12 bases remaining between them. The germline V gene encodes CDR1 SGHKS and CDR2 YYEKEE (reference sequence). The CDR3 region has the DNA TGTGCCAGCAGCCCGGAGGGCGGTTCCTACGAGCAGTACTTC. It yields the protein CASSPEGGSYEQYF.

DNA for the CDR3: TGTGCCAGCAGCAAAGACAGGCGCTCCTACGAGCAGTACTTC. Amino acid sequence: CASSKDRRSYEQYF. The gene calls are TRBV21-1 and TRBJ2-7; the listed D gene, TRBD1, was not tested against the DNA. TRBV21-1 is given as a pseudogene. This CDR3 contains 14 residues.

This chain connects TRBV5-1 to TRBJ2-3; 7 bases map to TRBD1. From germline, CDR1 is SGHRS and CDR2 YFSETQ. There are 15 residues in the CDR3. The V and J ends lost 1 base and 0 bases, in that order; junction bases with no gene match: 2. The CDR3 sequence is CASSLRTGSTDTQYF. The CDR3, as DNA: TGCGCCAGCAGCTTGAGGACAGGCAGCACAGATACGCAGTATTTT.

The chain links TRBV4-1 to TRBJ2-5; TRBD2 aligns across 11 bases. The CDR3 spans 17 residues. The germline V gene has CDR1 MGHRA and CDR2 YSYEKL. The J segment lost 2 bases and the V segment lost 1 base, leaving 6 bases of the junction unmatched. The CDR3 DNA is TGCGCCAGCAGCCAAGTGGGGGGACTAGCGGATCAAGAGACCCAGTACTTC. It yields the protein CASSQVGGLADQETQYF.

The V gene is TRBV10-3, the J gene TRBJ2-3, with D perhaps TRBD1 (6 bases). Germline values: CDR1 ENHRY, CDR2 SYGVKD. V lost 11 bases and J lost 1, with 13 bases in between. The CDR3 has 13 residues. The CDR3 loop is CAAQGFRTDTQYF. The CDR3, as DNA: TGTGCCGCACAGGGTTTTCGCACAGATACGCAGTATTTT.

The CDR3 sequence: CATSRDSGQLGTQYF. The CDR3 nucleotides read TGTGCCACCAGCAGGGACAGCGGCCAGTTGGGTACGCAGTATTTT. This chain joins TRBV15 and TRBJ2-3, with D possibly TRBD1 on 6 matching bases. Between the trimmed V and J ends, which lost 3 bases and 8 bases, there was a span of 18 bases. Germline assignment: CDR1 LNHNV and CDR2 YYDKDF (reference sequence). The CDR3 sequence is 15 residues long.

The V gene is TRBV9, the J gene TRBJ1-3; possibly TRBD1 for D (5 bases). Deletions cut 2 bases from V and 4 bases from J, with 13 bases between. This CDR3 region has 15 residues. CDR1 is SGDLS, CDR2 YYNGEE, per germline. CDR3 sequence: CASSVRGDGGNTIYF. CDR3 DNA: TGTGCCAGCAGCGTTCGGGGGGATGGAGGAAACACCATATATTTT. The whole variable domain, filled in from reference TRBV9 and TRBJ1-3, reads DSGVTQTPKHLITATGQRVTLRCSPRSGDLSVYWYQQSLDQGLQFLIQYYNGEERAKGNILERFSAQQFPDLHSELNLSSLELGDSALYFCASSVRGDGGNTIYFGEGSWLTVV.

The chain combines TRBV5-1 with TRBJ2-5, with a possible D match to TRBD2 (6 bases). The CDR3 totals 14 residues. The germline gives CDR1 SGHRS, CDR2 YFSETQ. Trimming left V 1 base short and J 2 bases short, with 9 bases between. The CDR3 sequence: CASSLNGLQETQYF. CDR3 in DNA: TGCGCCAGCAGCTTGAACGGACTACAAGAGACCCAGTACTTC.

The rearrangement joins TRBV5-8 to TRBJ2-7; D is possibly TRBD1 (5 bases). The CDR3 length is 13 residues. Germline CDR1 is SGHTS and CDR2 is YDEGEE. V was trimmed by 1 base and J by 5 bases, leaving 10 bases between them. The CDR3 is CASSLWGSNEQYF. The DNA for the CDR3 is TGTGCCAGCAGCTTGTGGGGCAGCAACGAGCAGTACTTC. The full variable domain, with the rest looked up from reference TRBV5-8 and TRBJ2-7, is EAGVTQSPTHLIKTRGQQATLRCSPISGHTSVYWYQQALGLGLQFLLWYDEGEERNRGNFPPRFSGRQFPNYSSELNVNALELEDSALYLCASSLWGSNEQYFGPGTRLTVT.

The chain carries TRBV30 and TRBJ2-7, with D possibly TRBD2 on 6 matching bases. The CDR3 spans 13 residues. The V gene's germline CDR1 is GTSNPN and CDR2 SVGIG (reference sequence). The V end was cut by 0 bases, the J end by 5 bases, with 11 bases between. The CDR3 DNA is TGTGCCTGGAGTGTACAAGGCGGGGACGAGCAGTACTTC. Amino acid sequence: CAWSVQGGDEQYF.

This rearrangement joins TRBV6-5 to TRBJ1-2; no clear D gene. V shed 5 bases and J shed 8 bases, with 15 bases lying between them. The germline gives CDR1 MNHEY, CDR2 SVGAGI. CDR3 length: 13 residues. Here the CDR3 DNA reads TGTGCCAGCAGTACCGGGTCGCTGTGGGGCTACACCTTC. Protein product: CASSTGSLWGYTF.

This rearrangement joins TRBV10-3 to TRBJ1-3; no reliable D call. The CDR3 has 12 residues. Trimming left V 11 bases short and J 4 bases short, with 12 bases between. Germline CDR1 and CDR2: ENHRY and SYGVKD. The DNA of the CDR3 is TGTGCCGTCCAACCTGCGGGAAACACCATATATTTT. It translates to CAVQPAGNTIYF.

In DNA, the CDR3 is TGTGCCAGCAGTTTTCTAGCGAGCTCCTACGAGCAGTACTTC. Protein: CASSFLASSYEQYF. The gene calls are TRBV27 and TRBJ2-5; tentatively, D is TRBD2 (6 bases). Judging by the DNA end, TRBJ2-7 fits better; the J call may be wrong. CDR3 size: 14 residues. CDR1 and CDR2 (germline): MNHEY, SMNVEV (reference sequence).

V and J are TRBV5-1 and TRBJ2-5; 7 bases are shared with TRBD2. CDR1 is SGHRS, CDR2 YFSETQ, per germline. CDR3 length: 14 residues. The ends lost 4 bases at V and 3 bases at J; junction bases unmatched: 6. CDR3 amino acids: CASSLGRVEETQYF. CDR3 bases: TGCGCCAGCAGCCTGGGGAGGGTAGAAGAGACCCAGTACTTC. The complete variable domain, with remaining parts taken from reference TRBV5-1 and TRBJ2-5, reads KAGVTQTPRYLIKTRGQQVTLSCSPISGHRSVSWYQQTPGQGLQFLFEYFSETQRNKGNFPGRFSGRQFSNSRSEMNVSTLELGDSALYLCASSLGRVEETQYFGPGTRLLVL.

The gene calls are TRBV6-6 and TRBJ2-7; D might be TRBD2 (5 bases). V was trimmed by 0 bases and J by 2 bases, leaving 11 bases between them. The germline V gene encodes CDR1 MNHNY and CDR2 SVGAGI (reference sequence). The CDR3 runs to 15 residues. In nucleotides, the CDR3 is TGTGCCAGCAGTTACTCGAGGGCTACCGCCTACGAGCAGTACTTC. Its translation is CASSYSRATAYEQYF.

This sequence joins TRBV5-4 and TRBJ1-6, with 7 nucleotides matching TRBD1. The germline V gene encodes CDR1 SGHNT and CDR2 YYREEE (reference sequence). With V trimmed by 0 bases and J by 6 bases, 9 bases remained unmatched. The CDR3 totals 17 residues. This chain's CDR3 is CASSLVGRGRANSPLHF. The CDR3 nucleotides are TGTGCCAGCAGCTTGGTCGGCAGGGGGAGAGCTAATTCACCCCTCCACTTT.

The chain combines TRBV18 with TRBJ1-5; tentative D call: TRBD1 (6 bases). V was cut by 4 bases and J by 4 bases, with 14 bases left in between. Germline V gene data show CDR1 as KGHSH and CDR2 as LQKENI. This CDR3 has 15 amino acids. The CDR3 nucleotides read TGTGCCAGCTCACTTAAACGGACAGATAATCAGCCCCAGCATTTT. Its translation is CASSLKRTDNQPQHF.

V gene TRBV5-4 combines with J gene TRBJ2-1; 7 bases are shared with TRBD1. The germline V gene encodes CDR1 SGHNT and CDR2 YYREEE (reference sequence). Trimming removed 0 bases from V and 5 bases from J; junction bases left unmatched: 8. The CDR3 consists of 16 residues. CDR3 loop: CASSLAARGPNNEQFF. As DNA, the CDR3 is TGTGCCAGCAGCTTGGCCGCTAGGGGGCCAAACAATGAGCAGTTCTTC.

This clone came up once. J is TRBJ2-1 and V is TRBV27; 7 nucleotides line up with TRBD1. The J segment lost 5 bases and the V segment lost 2 bases, leaving 6 bases of the junction unmatched. This CDR3 is 15 amino acids long. Germline V gene data show CDR1 as MNHEY and CDR2 as SMNVEV (reference sequence). The CDR3 reads CASSLVRGLHNEQFF. CDR3 nucleotide sequence: TGTGCCAGCAGTTTAGTGAGGGGGCTCCACAATGAGCAGTTCTTC.

V and J are TRBV10-3 and TRBJ1-4; TRBD1 might be the D (6 bases). Trimming took 11 bases from V and 8 from J, leaving 15 bases between them. This CDR3 comprises 12 residues. Looked up from germline, CDR1 is ENHRY and CDR2 is SYGVKD. DNA for the CDR3: TGTGCCTCAGGGGCTCTCGAGGAAAAACTGTTTTTT. It yields the protein CASGALEEKLFF.

This clone was seen a handful of times. This rearrangement joins TRBV5-1 to TRBJ2-7; 7 bases agree with TRBD1. The CDR3 sequence is 14 residues long. Looked up from germline, CDR1 is SGHRS and CDR2 is YFSETQ. V was pared by 1 base and J by 2 bases, with 3 bases of the junction left unmatched. As DNA, the CDR3 is TGCGCCAGCAGCTTGCGGACAGGAGCCTACGAGCAGTACTTC. As protein: CASSLRTGAYEQYF.